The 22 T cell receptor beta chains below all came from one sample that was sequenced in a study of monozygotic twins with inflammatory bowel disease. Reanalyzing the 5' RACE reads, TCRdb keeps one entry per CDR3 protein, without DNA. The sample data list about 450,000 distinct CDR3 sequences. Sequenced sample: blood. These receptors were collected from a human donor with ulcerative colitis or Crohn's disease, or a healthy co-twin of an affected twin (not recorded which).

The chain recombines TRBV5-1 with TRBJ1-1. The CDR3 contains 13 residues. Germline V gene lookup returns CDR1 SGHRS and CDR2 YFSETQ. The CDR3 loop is CASSLELGTESFF.

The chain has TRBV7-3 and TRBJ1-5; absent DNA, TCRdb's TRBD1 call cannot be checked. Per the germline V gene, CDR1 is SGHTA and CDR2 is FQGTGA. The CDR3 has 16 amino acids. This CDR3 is CASSLKIYRGNQPQHF.

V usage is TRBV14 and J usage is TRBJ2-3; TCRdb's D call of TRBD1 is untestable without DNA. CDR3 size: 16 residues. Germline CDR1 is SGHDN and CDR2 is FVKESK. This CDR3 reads CSSSQDAGVSTDTRYF.

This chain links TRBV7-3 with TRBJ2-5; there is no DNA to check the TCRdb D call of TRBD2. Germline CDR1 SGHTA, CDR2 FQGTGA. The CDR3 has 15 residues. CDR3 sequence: CASSKLAGALETQYF.

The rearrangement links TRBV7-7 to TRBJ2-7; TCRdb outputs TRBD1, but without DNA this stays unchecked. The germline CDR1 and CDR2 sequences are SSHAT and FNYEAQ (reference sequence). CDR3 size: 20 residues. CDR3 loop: CASSLDILALDSPHQYEQYF.

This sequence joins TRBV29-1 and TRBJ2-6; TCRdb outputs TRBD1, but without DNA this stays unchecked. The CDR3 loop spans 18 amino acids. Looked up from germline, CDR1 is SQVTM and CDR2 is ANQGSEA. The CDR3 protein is CSVEGGQNRASGANVLTF.

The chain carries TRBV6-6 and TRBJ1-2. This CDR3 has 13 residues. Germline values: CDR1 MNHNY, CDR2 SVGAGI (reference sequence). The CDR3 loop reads CASSYVEKEGYTF.

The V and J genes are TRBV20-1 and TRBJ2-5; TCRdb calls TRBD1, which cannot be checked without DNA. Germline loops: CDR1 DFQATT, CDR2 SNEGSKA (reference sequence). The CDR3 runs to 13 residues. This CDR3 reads CSAPVDSKKTQYF.

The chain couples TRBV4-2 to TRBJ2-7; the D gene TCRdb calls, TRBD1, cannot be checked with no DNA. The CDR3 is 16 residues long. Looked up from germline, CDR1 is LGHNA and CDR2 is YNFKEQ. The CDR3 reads CASSQVLGQGAGEQYF.

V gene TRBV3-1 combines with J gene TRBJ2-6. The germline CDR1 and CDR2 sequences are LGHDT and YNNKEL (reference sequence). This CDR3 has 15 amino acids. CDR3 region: CASSQVSSGANVLTF.

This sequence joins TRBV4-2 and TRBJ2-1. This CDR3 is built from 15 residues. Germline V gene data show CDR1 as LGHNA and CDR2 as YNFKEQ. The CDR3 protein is CASRLTGGSYNEQFF.

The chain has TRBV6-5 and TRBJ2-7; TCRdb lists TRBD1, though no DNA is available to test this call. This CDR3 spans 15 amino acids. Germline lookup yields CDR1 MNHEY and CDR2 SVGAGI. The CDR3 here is CASSYAAQARGEQYF.

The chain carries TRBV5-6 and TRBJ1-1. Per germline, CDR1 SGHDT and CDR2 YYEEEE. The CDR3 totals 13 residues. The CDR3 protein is CASSLIAGTEAFF.

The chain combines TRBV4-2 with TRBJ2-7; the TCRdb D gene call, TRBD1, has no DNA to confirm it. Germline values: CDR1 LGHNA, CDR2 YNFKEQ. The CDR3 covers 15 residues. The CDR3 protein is CASSQGTGQPYEQYF.

CDR3 residues: CASSLVIGSSYEQYF. The chain is built from TRBV7-2 and TRBJ2-7. This CDR3 comprises 15 residues. Germline lookup yields CDR1 SGHTA and CDR2 FQGNSA. The complete variable domain, with remaining parts taken from reference TRBV7-2 and TRBJ2-7, reads GAGVSQSPSNKVTEKGKDVELRCDPISGHTALYWYRQSLGQGLEFLIYFQGNSAPDKSGLPSDRFSAERTGGSVSTLTIQRTQQEDSAVYLCASSLVIGSSYEQYFGPGTRLTVT.

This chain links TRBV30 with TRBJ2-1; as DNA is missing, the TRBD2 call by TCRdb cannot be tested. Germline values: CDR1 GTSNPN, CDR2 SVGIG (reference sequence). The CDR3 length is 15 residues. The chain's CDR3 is CACPILAGGYNEQFF.

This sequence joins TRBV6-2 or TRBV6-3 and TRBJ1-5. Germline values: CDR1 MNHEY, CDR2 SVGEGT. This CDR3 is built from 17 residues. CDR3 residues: CASSYSSTPYSNQPQHF.

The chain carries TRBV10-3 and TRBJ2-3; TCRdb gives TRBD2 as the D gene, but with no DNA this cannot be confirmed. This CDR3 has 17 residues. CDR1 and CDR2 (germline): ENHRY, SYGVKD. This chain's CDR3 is CAIRTDTIPGAEDTQYF.

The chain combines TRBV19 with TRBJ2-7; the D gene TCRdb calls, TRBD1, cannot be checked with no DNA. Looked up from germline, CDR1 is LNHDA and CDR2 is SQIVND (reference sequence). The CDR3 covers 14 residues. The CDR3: CASSMQGDSYEQYF.

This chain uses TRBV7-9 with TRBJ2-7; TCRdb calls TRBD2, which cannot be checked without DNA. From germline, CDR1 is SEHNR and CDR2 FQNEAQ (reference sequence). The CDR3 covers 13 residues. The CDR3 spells CATGREYSYEQYF.

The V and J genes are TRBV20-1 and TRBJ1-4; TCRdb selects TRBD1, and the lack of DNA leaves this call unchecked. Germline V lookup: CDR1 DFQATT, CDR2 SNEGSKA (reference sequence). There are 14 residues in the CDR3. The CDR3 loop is CSAMGEGAGEKLFF.

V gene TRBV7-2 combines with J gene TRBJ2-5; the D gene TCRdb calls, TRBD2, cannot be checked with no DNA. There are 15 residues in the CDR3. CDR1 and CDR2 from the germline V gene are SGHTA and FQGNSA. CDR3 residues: CASSLLAGSRETQYF.